This T cell receptor (beta chain) originates from a study of identical twins. Broader study findings: Twin pairs had excess sharing that was weaker in beta out-of-frame sequences. Invariant MAIT and iNKT cells may have partly biased zero-insertion analyses.

This clonotype was picked up a small number of times. Its target is unknown. TCRdb reprocessed the 5' RACE reads via MiXCR and lists one record per CDR3 protein. The sample has around 250,000 distinct CDR3 sequences, 6.5% to 9.5% seen once. V shed 3 bases and J 5 bases; nucleotides not matched to a gene: 7. The CDR3 has 17 amino acids. The V gene's germline CDR1 is ENHRY and CDR2 SYGVKD. This sample was also put to use in a study of yellow fever vaccine responses in identical twins.

V and J are TRBV10-3 and TRBJ2-7, with 16 bases that match TRBD2. This clonotype was obtained from a woman aged 18-29 years in good health. The source material was CD8+ T cells sorted from blood. The DNA for the CDR3 is TGTGCCATCAGTGACCCGGGACTAGCGGGAGGGGGCAACGAGCAGTACTTC. As protein: CAISDPGLAGGGNEQYF.